The T cell receptor delta chain under discussion was sequenced for a study of Vδ1+ human thymocytes. Study-wide points: In the thymus, TRG and TRD repertoires looked highly polyclonal with Gaussian CDR3 lengths.

The template was reverse-transcribed extracted RNA. Multiplex PCR used pooled V-gene forward primers and a constant-region reverse primer to amplify CDR3s. TCRdb reprocessed the multiplex PCR reads using CATT. The table lists over 45,000 delta-chain clones, roughly 15% of them singletons. The CDR3 contains 16 residues. Germline values: CDR1 TSWWSYY, CDR2 QGS. Worth noting for this clone: Its target is unknown. A junction boundary mismatches the germline segment, possibly from a read error.

This TCR derives from a boy under three years old who had congenital heart surgery. The chain is built from TRDV1 and TRDJ1, with D hard to call. The sample taken for sequencing was Vdelta1+ gamma-delta thymocytes from the thymus. The subset here: FACS-sorted CD3+ TCRalphabeta- TCRVdelta1+ TCRVdelta2- thymocytes. CDR3 region: CALGELFICITDKLIF. Here the CDR3 DNA reads TGTGCTCTTGGGGAACTGTTTATTTGCATCACCGATAAACTCATCTTC.